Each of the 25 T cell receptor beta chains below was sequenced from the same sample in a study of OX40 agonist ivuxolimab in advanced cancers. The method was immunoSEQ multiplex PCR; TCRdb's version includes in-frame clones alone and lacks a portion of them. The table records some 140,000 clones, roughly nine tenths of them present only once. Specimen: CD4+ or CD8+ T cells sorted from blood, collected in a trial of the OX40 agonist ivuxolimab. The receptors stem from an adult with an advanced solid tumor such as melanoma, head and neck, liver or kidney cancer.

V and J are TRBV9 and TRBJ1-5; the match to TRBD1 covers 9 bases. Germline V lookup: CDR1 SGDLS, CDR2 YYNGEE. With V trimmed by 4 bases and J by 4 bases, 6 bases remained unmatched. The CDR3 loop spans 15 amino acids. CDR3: CASSSSGQGNQPQHF. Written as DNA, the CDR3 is TGTGCCAGCAGCTCCTCGGGACAGGGTAATCAGCCCCAGCATTTT. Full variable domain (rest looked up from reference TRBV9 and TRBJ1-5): DSGVTQTPKHLITATGQRVTLRCSPRSGDLSVYWYQQSLDQGLQFLIQYYNGEERAKGNILERFSAQQFPDLHSELNLSSLELGDSALYFCASSSSGQGNQPQHFGDGTRLSIL.

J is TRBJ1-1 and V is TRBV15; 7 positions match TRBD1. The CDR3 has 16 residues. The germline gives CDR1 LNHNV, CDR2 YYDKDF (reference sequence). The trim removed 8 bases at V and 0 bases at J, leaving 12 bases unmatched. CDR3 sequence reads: CATEGRNRGLNTEAFF. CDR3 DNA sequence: TGTGCCACCGAGGGGAGGAACAGGGGATTGAACACTGAAGCTTTCTTT.

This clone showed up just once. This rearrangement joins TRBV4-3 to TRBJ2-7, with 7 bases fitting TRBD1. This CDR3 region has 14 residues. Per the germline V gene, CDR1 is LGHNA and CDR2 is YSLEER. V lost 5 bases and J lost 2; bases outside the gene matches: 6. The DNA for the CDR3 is TGCGCCAGCAGCGTTCGACAGGGACCCTACGAGCAGTACTTC. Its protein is CASSVRQGPYEQYF.

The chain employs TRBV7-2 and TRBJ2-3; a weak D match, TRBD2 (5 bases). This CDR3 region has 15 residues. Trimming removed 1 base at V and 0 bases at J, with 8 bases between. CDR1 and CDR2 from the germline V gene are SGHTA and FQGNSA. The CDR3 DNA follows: TGTGCCAGCAGCTTAGTACTAGGGAGCACAGATACGCAGTATTTT. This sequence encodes CASSLVLGSTDTQYF.

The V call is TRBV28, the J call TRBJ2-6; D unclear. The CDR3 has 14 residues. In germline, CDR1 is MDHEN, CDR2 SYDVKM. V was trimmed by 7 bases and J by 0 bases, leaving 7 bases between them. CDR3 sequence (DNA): TGTGCCAGCACCCCGAGCTCTGGGGCCAACGTCCTGACTTTC. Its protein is CASTPSSGANVLTF.

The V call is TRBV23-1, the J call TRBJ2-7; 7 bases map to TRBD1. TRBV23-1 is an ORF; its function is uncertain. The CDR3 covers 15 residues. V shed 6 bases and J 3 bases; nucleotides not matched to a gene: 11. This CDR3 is CASRQKGQPIYEQYF. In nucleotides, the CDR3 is TGCGCCAGCAGACAGAAGGGACAGCCGATCTACGAGCAGTACTTC.

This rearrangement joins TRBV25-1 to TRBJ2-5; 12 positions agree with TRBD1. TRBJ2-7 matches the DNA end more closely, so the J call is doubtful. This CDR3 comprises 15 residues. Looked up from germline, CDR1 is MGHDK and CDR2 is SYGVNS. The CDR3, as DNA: TGTGCCAGCAGCTCCCGGGACAGGGGGCCCTACGAGCAGTACTTC. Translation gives CASSSRDRGPYEQYF.

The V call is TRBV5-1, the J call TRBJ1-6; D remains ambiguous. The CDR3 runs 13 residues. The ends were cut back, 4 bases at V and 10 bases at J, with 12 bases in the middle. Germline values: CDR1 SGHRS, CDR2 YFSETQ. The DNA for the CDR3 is TGCGCCAGCAGCGGTCTAGGTGACTCACCCCTCCACTTT. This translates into CASSGLGDSPLHF.

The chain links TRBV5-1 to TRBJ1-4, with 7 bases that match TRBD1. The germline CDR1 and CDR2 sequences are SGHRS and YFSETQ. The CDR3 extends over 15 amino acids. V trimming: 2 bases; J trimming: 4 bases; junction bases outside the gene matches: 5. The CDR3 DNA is TGCGCCAGCAGCTTTCGTAGACAGGGTAATGAAAAACTGTTTTTT. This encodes CASSFRRQGNEKLFF.

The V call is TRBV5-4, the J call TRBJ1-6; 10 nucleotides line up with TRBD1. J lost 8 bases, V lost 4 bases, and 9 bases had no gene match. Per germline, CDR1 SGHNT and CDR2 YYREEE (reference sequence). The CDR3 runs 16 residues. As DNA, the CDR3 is TGTGCCAGCAGCGCCAAACCGGGACAGGGGTATTCACCCCTCCACTTT. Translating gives CASSAKPGQGYSPLHF.

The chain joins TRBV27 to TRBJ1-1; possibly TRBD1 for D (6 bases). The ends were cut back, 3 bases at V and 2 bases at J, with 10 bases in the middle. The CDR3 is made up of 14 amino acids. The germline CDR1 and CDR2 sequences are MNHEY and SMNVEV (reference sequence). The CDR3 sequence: CASSFGTTNTEAFF. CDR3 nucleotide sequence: TGTGCCAGCAGTTTTGGGACAACCAACACTGAAGCTTTCTTT.

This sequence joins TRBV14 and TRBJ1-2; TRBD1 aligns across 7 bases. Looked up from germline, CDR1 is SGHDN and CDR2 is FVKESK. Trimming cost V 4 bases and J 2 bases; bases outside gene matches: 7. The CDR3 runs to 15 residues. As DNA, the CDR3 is TGTGCCAGCAGCCCCCTCGGACAGGCCAACTATGGCTACACCTTC. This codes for CASSPLGQANYGYTF.

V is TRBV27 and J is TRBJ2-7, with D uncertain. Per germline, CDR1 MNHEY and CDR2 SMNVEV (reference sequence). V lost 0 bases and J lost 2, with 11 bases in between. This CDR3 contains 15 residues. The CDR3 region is CASSLSSAVPYEQYF. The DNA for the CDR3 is TGTGCCAGCAGTTTATCAAGCGCGGTCCCCTACGAGCAGTACTTC.

CDR3 bases: TGTGCCAGCAGCTCGAAAGCTTCCTCTGGAAACACCATATATTTT. It translates to CASSSKASSGNTIYF. The chain is built from TRBV28 and TRBJ1-3; D is unresolved. There are 15 residues in the CDR3. The ends were cut back, 6 bases at V and 0 bases at J, with 12 bases in the middle. Germline V gene lookup returns CDR1 MDHEN and CDR2 SYDVKM.

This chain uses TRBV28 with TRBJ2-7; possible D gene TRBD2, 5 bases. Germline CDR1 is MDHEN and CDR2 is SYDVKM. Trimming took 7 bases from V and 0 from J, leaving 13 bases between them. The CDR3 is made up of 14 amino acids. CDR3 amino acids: CASKRSSGSYEQYF. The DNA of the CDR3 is TGTGCCAGCAAGCGGTCGTCGGGCTCCTACGAGCAGTACTTC.

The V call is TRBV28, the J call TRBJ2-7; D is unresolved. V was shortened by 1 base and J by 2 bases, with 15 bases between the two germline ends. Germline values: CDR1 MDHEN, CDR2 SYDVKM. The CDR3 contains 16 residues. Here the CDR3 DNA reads TGTGCCAGCAGTTTATTCGGGCTAACGCTAACCTACGAGCAGTACTTC. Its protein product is CASSLFGLTLTYEQYF.

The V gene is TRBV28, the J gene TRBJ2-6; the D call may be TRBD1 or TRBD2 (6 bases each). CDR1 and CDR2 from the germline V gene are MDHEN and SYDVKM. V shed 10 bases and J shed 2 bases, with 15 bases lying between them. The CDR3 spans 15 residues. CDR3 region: CATRGGVAGANVLTF. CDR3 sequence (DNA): TGTGCCACCAGGGGAGGAGTGGCTGGGGCCAACGTCCTGACTTTC.

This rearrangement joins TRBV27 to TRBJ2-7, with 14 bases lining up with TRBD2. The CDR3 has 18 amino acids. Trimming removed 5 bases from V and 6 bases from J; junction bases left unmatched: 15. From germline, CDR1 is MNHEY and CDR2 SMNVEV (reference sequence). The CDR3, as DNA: TGTGCCAGCAGTACTTATGGACTAGCGGGAGGAGGGTCGGCCGAGCAGTACTTC. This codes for CASSTYGLAGGGSAEQYF.

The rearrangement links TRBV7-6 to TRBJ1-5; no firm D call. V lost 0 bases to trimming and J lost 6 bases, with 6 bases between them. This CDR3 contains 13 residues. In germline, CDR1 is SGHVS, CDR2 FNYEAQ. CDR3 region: CASSLAVSQPQHF. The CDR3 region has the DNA TGTGCCAGCAGCTTAGCAGTTAGTCAGCCCCAGCATTTT.

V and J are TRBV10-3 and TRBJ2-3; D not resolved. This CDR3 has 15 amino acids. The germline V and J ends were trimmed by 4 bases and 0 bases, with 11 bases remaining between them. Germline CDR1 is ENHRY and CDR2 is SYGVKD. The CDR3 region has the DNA TGTGCCATCAGTGCCGCAGGAGATAGCACAGATACGCAGTATTTT. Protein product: CAISAAGDSTDTQYF.

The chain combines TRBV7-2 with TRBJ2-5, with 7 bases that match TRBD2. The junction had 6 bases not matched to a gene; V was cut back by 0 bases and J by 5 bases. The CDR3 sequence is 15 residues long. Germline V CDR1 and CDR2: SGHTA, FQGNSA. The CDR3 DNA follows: TGTGCCAGCAGCTTAGCCGCGGGAGTGAGGGAGACCCAGTACTTC. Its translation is CASSLAAGVRETQYF. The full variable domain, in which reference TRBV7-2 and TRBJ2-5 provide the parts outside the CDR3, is GAGVSQSPSNKVTEKGKDVELRCDPISGHTALYWYRQSLGQGLEFLIYFQGNSAPDKSGLPSDRFSAERTGGSVSTLTIQRTQQEDSAVYLCASSLAAGVRETQYFGPGTRLLVL.

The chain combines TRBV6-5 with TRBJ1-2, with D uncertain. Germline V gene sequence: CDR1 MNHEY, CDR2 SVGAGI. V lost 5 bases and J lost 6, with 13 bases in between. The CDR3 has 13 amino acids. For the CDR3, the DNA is TGTGCCAGCAGTCTACTTCTCGGCGATGGCTACACCTTC. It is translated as CASSLLLGDGYTF.

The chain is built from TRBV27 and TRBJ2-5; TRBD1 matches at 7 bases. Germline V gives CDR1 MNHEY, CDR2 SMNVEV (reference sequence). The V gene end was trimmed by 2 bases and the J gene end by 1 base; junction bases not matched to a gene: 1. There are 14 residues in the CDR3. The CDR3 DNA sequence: TGTGCCAGCAGTTTAGGGACAGCCCAAGAGACCCAGTACTTC. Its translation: CASSLGTAQETQYF.

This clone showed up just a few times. CDR3 amino acids: CASSQTPVSSYNEQFF. CDR3 DNA: TGTGCCAGCAGCCAAACTCCTGTTAGCTCCTACAATGAGCAGTTCTTC. V gene TRBV28 combines with J gene TRBJ2-1, with no clear D. The CDR3 runs to 16 residues. Looked up from germline, CDR1 is MDHEN and CDR2 is SYDVKM. The V end lost 6 bases, the J end lost 0 bases, and 15 bases lay between the germline ends.

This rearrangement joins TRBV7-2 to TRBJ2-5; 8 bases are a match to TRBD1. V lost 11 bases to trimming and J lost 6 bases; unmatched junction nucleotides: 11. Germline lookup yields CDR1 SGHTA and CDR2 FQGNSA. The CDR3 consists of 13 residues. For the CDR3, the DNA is TGTGCCTCCGGGGGCAGGGGGCAACAGACCCAGTACTTC. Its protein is CASGGRGQQTQYF.